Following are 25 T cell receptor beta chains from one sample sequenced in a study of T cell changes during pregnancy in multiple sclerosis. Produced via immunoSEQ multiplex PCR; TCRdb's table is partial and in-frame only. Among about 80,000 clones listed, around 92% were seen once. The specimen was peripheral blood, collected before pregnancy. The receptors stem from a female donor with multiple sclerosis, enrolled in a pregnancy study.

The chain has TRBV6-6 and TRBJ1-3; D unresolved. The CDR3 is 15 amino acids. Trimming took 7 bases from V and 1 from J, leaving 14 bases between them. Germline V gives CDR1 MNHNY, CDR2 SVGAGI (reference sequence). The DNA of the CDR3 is TGTGCCAGCAACCCGCCGGAGGGTTCTGGAAACACCATATATTTT. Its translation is CASNPPEGSGNTIYF.

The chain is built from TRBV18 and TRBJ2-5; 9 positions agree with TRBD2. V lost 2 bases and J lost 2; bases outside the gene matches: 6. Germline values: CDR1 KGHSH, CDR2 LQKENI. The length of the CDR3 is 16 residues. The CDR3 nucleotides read TGTGCCAGCTCACCATTAGCGGGAGCGGGGCAAGAGACCCAGTACTTC. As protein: CASSPLAGAGQETQYF.

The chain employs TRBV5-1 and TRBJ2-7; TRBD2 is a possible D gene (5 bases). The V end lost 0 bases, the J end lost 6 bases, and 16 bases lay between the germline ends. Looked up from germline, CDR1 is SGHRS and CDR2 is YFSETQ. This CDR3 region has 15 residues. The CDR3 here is CASSLEGRLAGEQYF. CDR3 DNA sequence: TGCGCCAGCAGCTTGGAAGGGCGGCTAGCCGGCGAGCAGTACTTC.

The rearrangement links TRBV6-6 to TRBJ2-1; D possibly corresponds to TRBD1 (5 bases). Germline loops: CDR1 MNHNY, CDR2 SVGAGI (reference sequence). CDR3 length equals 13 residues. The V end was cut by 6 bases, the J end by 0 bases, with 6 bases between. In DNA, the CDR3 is TGTGCCAGCAGGGGGCACTCCTACAATGAGCAGTTCTTC. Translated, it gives CASRGHSYNEQFF.

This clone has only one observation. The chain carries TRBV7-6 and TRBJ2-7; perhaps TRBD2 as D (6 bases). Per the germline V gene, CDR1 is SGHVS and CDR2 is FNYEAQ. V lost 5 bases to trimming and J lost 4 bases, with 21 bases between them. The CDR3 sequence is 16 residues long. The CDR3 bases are TGTGCCAGCAGCCCGATGGACTATGGAGCACGTTACGAGCAGTACTTC. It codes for CASSPMDYGARYEQYF.

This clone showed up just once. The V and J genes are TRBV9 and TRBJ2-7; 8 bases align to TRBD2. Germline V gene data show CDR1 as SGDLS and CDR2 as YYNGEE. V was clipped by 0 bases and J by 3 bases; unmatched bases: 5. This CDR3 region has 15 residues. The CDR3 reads CASSVAGGDFYEQYF. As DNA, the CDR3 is TGTGCCAGCAGCGTAGCCGGGGGGGACTTCTACGAGCAGTACTTC.

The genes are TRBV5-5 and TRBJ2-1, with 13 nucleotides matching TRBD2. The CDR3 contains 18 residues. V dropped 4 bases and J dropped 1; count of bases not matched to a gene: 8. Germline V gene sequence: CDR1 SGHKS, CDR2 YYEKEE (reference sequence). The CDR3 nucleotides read TGTGCCAGCAGCCAGGAGGGACTAGCGGGATCGTCCTACAATGAGCAGTTCTTC. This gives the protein CASSQEGLAGSSYNEQFF.

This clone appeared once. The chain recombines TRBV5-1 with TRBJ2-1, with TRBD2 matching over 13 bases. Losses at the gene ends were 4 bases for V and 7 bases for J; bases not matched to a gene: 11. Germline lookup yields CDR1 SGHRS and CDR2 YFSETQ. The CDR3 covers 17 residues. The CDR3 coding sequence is TGCGCCAGCAGCCGCGGACTAGCGGGAGAGTTGGGAAATGAGCAGTTCTTC. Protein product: CASSRGLAGELGNEQFF.

The CDR3 DNA is TGCGCCAGCAGCTTCCCCGGTTTAGACACTCATAGCAATCAGCCCCAGCATTTT. Amino acid sequence: CASSFPGLDTHSNQPQHF. This chain links TRBV5-1 with TRBJ1-5; no reliable D call. The germline V gene has CDR1 SGHRS and CDR2 YFSETQ. V lost 2 bases to trimming and J lost 0 bases, with 18 bases between them. This CDR3 comprises 18 residues.

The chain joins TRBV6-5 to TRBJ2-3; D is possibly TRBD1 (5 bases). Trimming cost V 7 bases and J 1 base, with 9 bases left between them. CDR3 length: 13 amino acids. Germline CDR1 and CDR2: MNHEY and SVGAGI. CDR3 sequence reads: CASTRRGTDTQYF. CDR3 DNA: TGTGCCAGCACCCGCAGGGGCACAGATACGCAGTATTTT.

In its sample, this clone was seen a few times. CDR3 sequence (DNA): TGTGCCAGCAGCCAAGGTACCGGGGGAAGTAACACCGGGGAGCTGTTTTTT. It yields the protein CASSQGTGGSNTGELFF. The chain combines TRBV4-2 with TRBJ2-2, with a weak D call TRBD2 (6 bases). Germline lookup yields CDR1 LGHNA and CDR2 YNFKEQ. V was shortened by 1 base and J by 2 bases, with 14 bases between the two germline ends. The CDR3 has 17 residues.

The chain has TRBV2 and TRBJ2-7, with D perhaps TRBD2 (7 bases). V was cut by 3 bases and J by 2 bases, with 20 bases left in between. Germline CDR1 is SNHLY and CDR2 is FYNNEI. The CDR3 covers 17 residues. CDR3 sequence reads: CASSDPDSSGYTYEQYF. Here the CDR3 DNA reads TGTGCCAGCAGTGACCCGGACAGTAGCGGGTATACCTACGAGCAGTACTTC.

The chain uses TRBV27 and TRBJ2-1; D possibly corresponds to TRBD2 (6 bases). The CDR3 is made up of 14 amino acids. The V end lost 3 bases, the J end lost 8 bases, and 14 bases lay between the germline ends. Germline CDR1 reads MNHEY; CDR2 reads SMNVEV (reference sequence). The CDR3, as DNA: TGTGCCAGCAGTTTCGGGGGAGGAATCGATGAGCAGTTCTTC. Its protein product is CASSFGGGIDEQFF.

The DNA of the CDR3 is TGTGCCAGTCCGAGCGGGCAAGGAAACACTGAAGCTTTCTTT. It is translated as CASPSGQGNTEAFF. This chain connects TRBV19 to TRBJ1-1; D is unresolved. This CDR3 region has 14 residues. V shed 8 bases and J shed 2 bases, with 15 bases lying between them. Per the germline V gene, CDR1 is LNHDA and CDR2 is SQIVND (reference sequence).

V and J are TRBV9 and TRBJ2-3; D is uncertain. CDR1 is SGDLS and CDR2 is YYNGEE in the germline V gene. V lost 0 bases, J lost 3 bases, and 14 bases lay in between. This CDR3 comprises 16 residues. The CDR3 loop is CASSVGSGVRTDTQYF. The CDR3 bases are TGTGCCAGCAGCGTAGGCTCGGGTGTGCGGACAGATACGCAGTATTTT.

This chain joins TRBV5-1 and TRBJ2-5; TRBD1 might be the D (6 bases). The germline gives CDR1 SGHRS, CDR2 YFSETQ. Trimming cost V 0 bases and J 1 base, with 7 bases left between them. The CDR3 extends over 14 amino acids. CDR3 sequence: CASSLGGPQETQYF. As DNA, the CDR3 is TGCGCCAGCAGCTTGGGGGGGCCCCAAGAGACCCAGTACTTC.

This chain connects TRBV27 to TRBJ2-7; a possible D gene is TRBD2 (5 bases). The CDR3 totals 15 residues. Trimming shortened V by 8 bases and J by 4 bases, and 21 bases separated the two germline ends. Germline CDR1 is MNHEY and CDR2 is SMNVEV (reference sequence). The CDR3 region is CASGGGARGWYEQYF. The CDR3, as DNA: TGTGCCAGCGGCGGAGGAGCCCGTGGTTGGTACGAGCAGTACTTC.

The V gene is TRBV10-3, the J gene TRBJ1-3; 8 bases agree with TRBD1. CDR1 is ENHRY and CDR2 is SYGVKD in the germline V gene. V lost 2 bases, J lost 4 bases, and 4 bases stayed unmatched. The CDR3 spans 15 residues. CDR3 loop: CAISEGQGRGNTIYF. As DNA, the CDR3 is TGTGCCATCAGTGAGGGACAGGGAAGAGGAAACACCATATATTTT.

Written as DNA, the CDR3 is TGTGCCAGCAGCTTATTGAAGCAGGACTACGAGCAGTACTTC. This codes for CASSLLKQDYEQYF. V usage is TRBV5-5 and J usage is TRBJ2-7; no clear D gene. The CDR3 consists of 14 residues. The V end lost 2 bases, the J end lost 3 bases, and 12 bases lay between the germline ends. Germline values: CDR1 SGHKS, CDR2 YYEKEE (reference sequence). The full variable domain, completed using reference TRBV5-5 and TRBJ2-7, is DAGVTQSPTHLIKTRGQQVTLRCSPISGHKSVSWYQQVLGQGPQFIFQYYEKEERGRGNFPDRFSARQFPNYSSELNVNALLLGDSALYLCASSLLKQDYEQYFGPGTRLTVT.

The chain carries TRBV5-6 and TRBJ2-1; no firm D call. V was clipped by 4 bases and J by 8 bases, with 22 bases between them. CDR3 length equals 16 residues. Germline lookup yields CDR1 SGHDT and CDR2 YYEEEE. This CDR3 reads CASSGVDLRRGDEQFF. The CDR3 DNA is TGTGCCAGCAGCGGAGTAGACCTTCGCCGCGGAGATGAGCAGTTCTTC.

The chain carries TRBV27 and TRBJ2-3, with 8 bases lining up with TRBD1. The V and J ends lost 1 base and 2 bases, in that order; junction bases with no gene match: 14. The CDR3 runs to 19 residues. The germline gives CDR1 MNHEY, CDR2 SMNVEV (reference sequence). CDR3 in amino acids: CASSLCGVGKDRVTDTQYF. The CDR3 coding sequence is TGTGCCAGCAGTTTATGTGGGGTAGGGAAGGACAGGGTCACAGATACGCAGTATTTT.

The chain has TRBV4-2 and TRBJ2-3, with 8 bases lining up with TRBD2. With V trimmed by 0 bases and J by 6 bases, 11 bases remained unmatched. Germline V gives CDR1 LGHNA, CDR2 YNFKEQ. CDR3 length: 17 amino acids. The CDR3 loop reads CASSQDGSSGSFDTQYF. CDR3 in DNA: TGTGCCAGCAGCCAAGATGGCTCCAGCGGGAGTTTTGATACGCAGTATTTT.

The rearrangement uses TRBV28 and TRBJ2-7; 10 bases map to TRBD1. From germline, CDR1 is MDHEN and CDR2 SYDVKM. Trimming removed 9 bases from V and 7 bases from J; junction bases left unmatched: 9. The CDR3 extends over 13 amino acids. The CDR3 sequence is CASSDRGSPEQYF. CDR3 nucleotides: TGTGCCAGTTCGGACAGGGGGTCCCCTGAGCAGTACTTC.

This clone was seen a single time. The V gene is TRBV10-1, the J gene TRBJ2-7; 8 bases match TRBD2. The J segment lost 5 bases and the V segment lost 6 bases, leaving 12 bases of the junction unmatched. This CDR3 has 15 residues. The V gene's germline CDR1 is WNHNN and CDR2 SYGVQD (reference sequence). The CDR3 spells CASRGSRIAGNEQYF. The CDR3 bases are TGCGCCAGCAGAGGGTCCCGAATAGCGGGAAACGAGCAGTACTTC.

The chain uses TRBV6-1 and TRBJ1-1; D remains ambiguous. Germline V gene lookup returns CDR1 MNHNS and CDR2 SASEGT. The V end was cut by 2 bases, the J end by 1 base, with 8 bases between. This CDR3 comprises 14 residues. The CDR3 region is CASSERLENTEAFF. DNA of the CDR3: TGTGCCAGCAGTGAACGTTTAGAGAACACTGAAGCTTTCTTT.